The following is a T cell receptor beta chain sequence with its context. The antigen is unknown. Since all of the isolated RNA was reverse transcribed, expressed TCRB transcripts were what got sequenced. The protocol was immunoSEQ multiplex PCR, while the TCRdb copy is restricted to in-frame clones and leaves out a portion. This repertoire shows 200,000 to 250,000 clones, roughly 14% found once; its top ten account for approximately 0.021%. Using CD45RO/CCR7/CD25/CD127/CD95/CD27, CD4+ naive, central memory, regulatory and stem cell-like memory cells were sorted. Each sorted fraction was over 95% pure. CDR1 SGHRS and CDR2 YFSETQ come from the germline V gene. The CDR3 is 15 residues long. With 4 bases clipped from V and 4 bases from J, the junction kept 4 bases outside the gene matches. This specimen belongs to a study of beta chain features in type 1 diabetes. Study-wide points: Shortening of TCRB CDR3s, moderate but significant, appeared in all four CD4+ subsets of Type 1 diabetes patients. When cDNA is sequenced, cells with high TCR expression could be over-represented. Within patients, naive, central memory and Treg TCRB repertoires seemed more similar than within healthy donors.

The rearrangement uses TRBV5-1 and TRBJ2-3, with TRBD1 matching 12 bases. Specimen: naive CD4+ T cells from blood. The origin of this receptor is a man aged 25-45 years with type 1 diabetes. The CDR3 loop is CASSLGTGGADTQYF. For the CDR3, the DNA is TGCGCCAGCAGCCTAGGGACAGGGGGCGCAGATACGCAGTATTTT.